The present entry profiles one TCR beta chain with its context. Its antigen is unidentified. Isolated RNA was reverse transcribed in full, so expressed TCRB transcripts were sequenced. Sequencing was performed with immunoSEQ multiplex PCR; in TCRdb, only in-frame clones are kept and a portion is missing. The table shows around 450,000 clones, with over 9.5% occurring only once. The data derive from a study of beta chain features in type 1 diabetes. CD45RO/CCR7/CD25/CD127/CD95/CD27 separated CD4+ naive, central memory, regulatory and stem cell-like memory cells by sorting. All sorted populations exceeded 95% purity. Study-wide results and caveats: More deletions and fewer insertions at VDJ junctions were seen in type 1 diabetes patients.

CDR1 and CDR2 (germline): SGHDN, FVKESK. V gave up 1 base and J gave up 0 bases, with 7 bases separating them. This CDR3 has 14 residues. Sample: naive CD4+ T cells from blood. This chain uses TRBV14 with TRBJ2-7; the D is unclear. This TCR was recovered from a young woman in good health. The CDR3 protein is CASSQAWSSYEQYV. CDR3 DNA: TGTGCCAGCAGCCAAGCCTGGAGCTCCTACGAGCAGTACGTC.